This entry is about one T cell receptor (beta chain). Its antigen is still unknown. The data belong to a study of immune evolution from preneoplasia to lung adenocarcinoma. H&E slides confirmed each diagnosis, reviewed by two pathologists independently. Study-level findings and limits: Later-stage lesions seemingly showed higher T cell density and diversity than normal lung. From normal lung to invasive adenocarcinoma, top clone frequencies appeared to decrease.

V was clipped by 6 bases and J by 7 bases, with 12 bases between them. In germline, CDR1 is SGHDN, CDR2 FVKESK. The CDR3 length is 13 residues. The data were produced by immunoSEQ multiplex PCR, yet TCRdb's version contains in-frame clones alone and is incomplete. The data contain approximately 6,900 clones, 75% to 85% of them singletons. This receptor was taken from a donor older than 65 with lung adenocarcinoma. The sequencing sample was made of FFPE lung adenocarcinoma in situ tissue. The J gene is TRBJ2-2, the V gene TRBV14; D not resolved. CDR3 sequence (DNA): TGTGCCAGCAGTTACTTGTTTAGCGGGGAGCTGTTTTTT. Translation gives CASSYLFSGELFF.